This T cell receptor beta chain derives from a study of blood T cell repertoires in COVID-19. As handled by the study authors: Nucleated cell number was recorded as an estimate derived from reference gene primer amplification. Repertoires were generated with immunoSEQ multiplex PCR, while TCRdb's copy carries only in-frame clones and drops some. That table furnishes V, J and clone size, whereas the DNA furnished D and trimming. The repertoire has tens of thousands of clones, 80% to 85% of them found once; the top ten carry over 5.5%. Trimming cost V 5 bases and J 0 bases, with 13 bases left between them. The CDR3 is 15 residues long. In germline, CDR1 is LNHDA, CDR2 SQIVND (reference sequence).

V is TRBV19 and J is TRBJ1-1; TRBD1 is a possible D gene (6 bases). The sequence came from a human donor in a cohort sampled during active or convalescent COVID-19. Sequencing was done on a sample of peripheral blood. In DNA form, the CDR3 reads TGTGCCAGTAGTCCCGGACAGTTGTTGAACACTGAAGCTTTCTTT. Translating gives CASSPGQLLNTEAFF.